These 2 T cell receptor beta chains originate from one sample sequenced in a study of T cells in Graves' hyperthyroidism and ophthalmopathy. The CDR3 regions of TCR beta were amplified from RNA transcripts. The TCR CDR3 was amplified in a first-round RT-PCR using the HTBI primer set. MiXCR, applied by TCRdb to the multiplex PCR reads, yields one record per CDR3 protein. This sample has 500,000 to 650,000 distinct CDR3 sequences, with less than 20% found just once. The sequenced sample consisted of blood. All receptors derive from a middle-aged man with Graves' ophthalmopathy.

Only a few counts were recorded for this clonotype. No conserved phenylalanine or tryptophan ends this CDR3, so it is likely a read error. The V and J genes are TRBV7-9 and TRBJ1-1; maybe TRBD1 (5 bases). In germline, CDR1 is SEHNR, CDR2 FQNEAQ (reference sequence). V shed 0 bases and J shed 0 bases, with 8 bases lying between them. The CDR3 sequence is 15 residues long. Here the CDR3 reads CASSLAQGMNTEAFL. CDR3 nucleotides: TGTGCCAGCAGCTTAGCGCAGGGAATGAACACTGAAGCTTTCCTT.

This clonotype has ten or more counts. The genes are TRBV7-2 and TRBJ1-1; D gene uncertain. Germline V lookup: CDR1 SGHTA, CDR2 FQGNSA. This CDR3 is 13 amino acids long. Trimming stripped 8 bases from V and 3 bases from J, with 13 bases between. In DNA form, the CDR3 reads TGTGCCAGCTCAGCGGGAGGATACACTGAAGCTTTCTTT. Translation gives CASSAGGYTEAFF. Using reference TRBV7-2 and TRBJ1-1 for the parts outside the CDR3, the full variable domain is GAGVSQSPSNKVTEKGKDVELRCDPISGHTALYWYRQSLGQGLEFLIYFQGNSAPDKSGLPSDRFSAERTGGSVSTLTIQRTQQEDSAVYLCASSAGGYTEAFFGQGTRLTVV.